The 18 T cell receptor beta chains below were found in one sample sequenced in a study of CD8+ T cells in alopecia areata. Sequencing used cDNA as its template, made by extracting RNA and reverse transcribing it. Produced via immunoSEQ multiplex PCR; TCRdb's table is partial and in-frame only. The sample consists of over 200,000 clones, 50% to 65% of them appearing once. Source: CD4+ T cells sorted from blood, taken at week 0. These TCRs come from a human donor with alopecia areata.

The chain links TRBV30 to TRBJ1-2, with TRBD1 matching 8 bases. The CDR3 runs 14 residues. The V and J ends lost 4 bases and 8 bases, in that order; junction bases with no gene match: 12. Germline CDR1 is GTSNPN and CDR2 is SVGIG (reference sequence). This CDR3 reads CAWNGGETGAGYTF. The CDR3 DNA sequence: TGTGCCTGGAATGGGGGCGAGACAGGGGCCGGCTACACCTTC.

This clone was counted a few times. The chain links TRBV15 to TRBJ1-4, with 7 nucleotides matching TRBD1. V dropped 0 bases and J dropped 6; count of bases not matched to a gene: 4. The CDR3 sequence is 15 residues long. Per germline, CDR1 LNHNV and CDR2 YYDKDF (reference sequence). The CDR3 protein is CATSRDLGTDEKLFF. The CDR3 nucleotides are TGTGCCACCAGCAGAGATCTGGGGACAGATGAAAAACTGTTTTTT.

This chain connects TRBV2 to TRBJ2-1; D unresolved. Germline-derived CDR1 and CDR2 are SNHLY and FYNNEI. The CDR3 loop spans 12 amino acids. V shed 4 bases and J shed 13 bases, with 14 bases lying between them. The CDR3 DNA reads as TGTGCCAGCAGTGCAGACATATGGATCCAGTTCTTC. Amino acid sequence: CASSADIWIQFF.

This clone was seen more than once but under ten times. The rearrangement uses TRBV7-9 and TRBJ1-2; D perhaps matches TRBD1 (6 bases). Germline lookup yields CDR1 SEHNR and CDR2 FQNEAQ (reference sequence). This CDR3 is built from 12 residues. V was pared by 10 bases and J by 7 bases, with 16 bases between. The CDR3 DNA follows: TGTGCCACCCCAGGGGAATCCTCTGGCTACACCTTC. It yields the protein CATPGESSGYTF.

This clone has a handful of counts. The rearrangement links TRBV9 to TRBJ2-7; 8 bases are a match to TRBD1. Trimming at V came to 0 bases and at J to 3 bases, leaving 8 bases not matched to a gene. CDR3 length: 16 residues. CDR1 is SGDLS and CDR2 is YYNGEE in the germline V gene. CDR3 in amino acids: CASSVGPGQGDYEQYF. For the CDR3, the DNA is TGTGCCAGCAGCGTAGGGCCAGGACAGGGAGACTACGAGCAGTACTTC.

This clone showed up just a few times. The gene calls are TRBV6-5 and TRBJ2-7; D is undetermined. The CDR3 sequence is 15 residues long. Germline-derived CDR1 and CDR2 are MNHEY and SVGAGI. The V and J ends lost 0 bases and 2 bases respectively, with 11 bases between them. The CDR3 region has the DNA TGTGCCAGCAGTTACTCGACGGCGGCCCCCTACGAGCAGTACTTC. Translating gives CASSYSTAAPYEQYF.

The gene calls are TRBV20-1 and TRBJ1-2, with D hard to call. The CDR3 runs 9 residues. CDR1 and CDR2 (germline): DFQATT, SNEGSKA (reference sequence). The CDR3 loop is CSPGYGYTF. The CDR3 DNA follows: TGCAGCCCGGGCTATGGCTACACCTTC.

The gene calls are TRBV18 and TRBJ2-7; no clear D gene. V was clipped by 2 bases and J by 2 bases, with 10 bases between them. The CDR3 covers 14 residues. Germline V gene lookup returns CDR1 KGHSH and CDR2 LQKENI. This CDR3 reads CASSPVGSTYEQYF. The CDR3, as DNA: TGTGCCAGCTCACCAGTGGGCAGCACCTACGAGCAGTACTTC.

This clone came up a few times. This rearrangement joins TRBV4-1 to TRBJ1-2, with no clear D. The CDR3 runs 16 residues. The V gene lost 0 bases and the J gene lost 8 bases, with 19 bases spanning the gap. Per the germline V gene, CDR1 is MGHRA and CDR2 is YSYEKL. Written as DNA, the CDR3 is TGCGCCAGCAGCCAAGAGGTGGAGGGCAGGAGGGCCGGCTACACCTTC. It encodes CASSQEVEGRRAGYTF.

This chain uses TRBV4-1 with TRBJ1-2; D is ambiguous. Trimming took 2 bases from V and 8 from J, leaving 15 bases between them. CDR1 and CDR2 (germline): MGHRA, YSYEKL. The CDR3 runs 14 residues. CDR3 DNA sequence: TGCGCCAGCAGCCAACCTACAAGGGTTGGGGGCTACACCTTC. Translation gives CASSQPTRVGGYTF.

This clone was picked up one time. V and J are TRBV10-2 and TRBJ2-1, with 9 bases fitting TRBD2. The trim removed 6 bases at V and 10 bases at J, leaving 7 bases unmatched. Germline V lookup: CDR1 WSHSY, CDR2 SAAADI. The CDR3 consists of 13 residues. The CDR3: CASRVSGSLEQFF. The CDR3 DNA reads TGCGCCAGCAGAGTTAGCGGGAGTTTAGAGCAGTTCTTC.

The rearrangement links TRBV2 to TRBJ1-2; D ambiguous. The germline gives CDR1 SNHLY, CDR2 FYNNEI. The germline V and J ends were trimmed by 8 bases and 7 bases, with 20 bases remaining between them. The CDR3 is made up of 14 amino acids. DNA of the CDR3: TGTGCCAGCGTCAGGACCTTTCGACGGGGTGGCTACACCTTC. It encodes CASVRTFRRGGYTF.

The rearrangement uses TRBV29-1 and TRBJ1-5; unclear D gene. Trimming cost V 4 bases and J 7 bases, with 14 bases left between them. Germline lookup yields CDR1 SQVTM and CDR2 ANQGSEA. The CDR3 covers 13 residues. Here the CDR3 DNA reads TGCAGCGTTGTTTCGGGTTGGGAACAGCCCCAGCATTTT. It codes for CSVVSGWEQPQHF. Full variable domain (rest looked up from reference TRBV29-1 and TRBJ1-5): SAVISQKPSRDICQRGTSLTIQCQVDSQVTMMFWYRQQPGQSLTLIATANQGSEATYESGFVIDKFPISRPNLTFSTLTVSNMSPEDSSIYLCSVVSGWEQPQHFGDGTRLSIL.

CDR3 amino acids: CASGGGQGFSGANVLTF. DNA for the CDR3: TGTGCCAGCGGAGGCGGACAGGGGTTCTCTGGGGCCAACGTCCTGACTTTC. V and J are TRBV7-2 and TRBJ2-6, with 9 bases fitting TRBD1. CDR3 length equals 17 residues. CDR1 and CDR2 from the germline V gene are SGHTA and FQGNSA. V shed 8 bases, J shed 0 bases, and the junction held 8 bases outside the gene matches.

The chain recombines TRBV27 with TRBJ1-5; D remains ambiguous. Germline-derived CDR1 and CDR2 are MNHEY and SMNVEV (reference sequence). The CDR3 extends over 14 amino acids. V was shortened by 3 bases and J by 0 bases, with 6 bases between the two germline ends. CDR3 amino acids: CASSFTSSNQPQHF. In DNA form, the CDR3 reads TGTGCCAGCAGTTTCACGTCTAGCAATCAGCCCCAGCATTTT.

This clone has just a few counts. The V call is TRBV29-1, the J call TRBJ2-7; TRBD1 is a possible D gene (5 bases). There are 11 residues in the CDR3. V was trimmed by 5 bases and J by 6 bases, leaving 11 bases between them. Germline V lookup: CDR1 SQVTM, CDR2 ANQGSEA. CDR3 coding DNA: TGCAGCGTTTTGGTTGGGGCCGAGCAGTACTTC. Translating gives CSVLVGAEQYF.

This chain connects TRBV7-9 to TRBJ2-1; D might be TRBD2 (6 bases). With 7 bases removed from V and 5 bases from J, the gap between germline ends came to 21 bases. The CDR3 consists of 16 residues. The germline V gene encodes CDR1 SEHNR and CDR2 FQNEAQ (reference sequence). CDR3 DNA: TGTGCCAGCACCAAGGAACTAGGCACGGGGGACAATGAGCAGTTCTTC. Protein: CASTKELGTGDNEQFF. Full variable domain (missing parts from reference TRBV7-9 and TRBJ2-1): DTGVSQNPRHKITKRGQNVTFRCDPISEHNRLYWYRQTLGQGPEFLTYFQNEAQLEKSRLLSDRFSAERPKGSFSTLEIQRTEQGDSAMYLCASTKELGTGDNEQFFGPGTRLTVL.

This clone has a handful of counts. This sequence joins TRBV28 and TRBJ2-3; D possibly corresponds to TRBD2 (7 bases). The CDR3 extends over 15 amino acids. Trimming cost V 6 bases and J 4 bases, with 17 bases left between them. From germline, CDR1 is MDHEN and CDR2 SYDVKM. This CDR3 reads CASSPGGLKADTQYF. For the CDR3, the DNA is TGTGCCAGCAGCCCGGGGGGCTTGAAGGCAGATACGCAGTATTTT.